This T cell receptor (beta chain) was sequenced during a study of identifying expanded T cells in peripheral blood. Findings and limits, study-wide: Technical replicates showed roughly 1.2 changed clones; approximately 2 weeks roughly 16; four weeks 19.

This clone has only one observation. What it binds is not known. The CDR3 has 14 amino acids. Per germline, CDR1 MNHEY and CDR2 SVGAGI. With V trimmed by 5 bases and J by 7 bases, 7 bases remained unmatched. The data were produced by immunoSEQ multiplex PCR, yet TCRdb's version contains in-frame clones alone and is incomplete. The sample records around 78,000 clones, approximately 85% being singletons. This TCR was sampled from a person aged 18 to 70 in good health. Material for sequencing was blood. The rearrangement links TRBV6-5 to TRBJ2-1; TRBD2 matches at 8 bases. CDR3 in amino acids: CASSQSGTRNEQFF. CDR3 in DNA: TGTGCCAGCAGTCAATCCGGGACTAGAAATGAGCAGTTCTTC.